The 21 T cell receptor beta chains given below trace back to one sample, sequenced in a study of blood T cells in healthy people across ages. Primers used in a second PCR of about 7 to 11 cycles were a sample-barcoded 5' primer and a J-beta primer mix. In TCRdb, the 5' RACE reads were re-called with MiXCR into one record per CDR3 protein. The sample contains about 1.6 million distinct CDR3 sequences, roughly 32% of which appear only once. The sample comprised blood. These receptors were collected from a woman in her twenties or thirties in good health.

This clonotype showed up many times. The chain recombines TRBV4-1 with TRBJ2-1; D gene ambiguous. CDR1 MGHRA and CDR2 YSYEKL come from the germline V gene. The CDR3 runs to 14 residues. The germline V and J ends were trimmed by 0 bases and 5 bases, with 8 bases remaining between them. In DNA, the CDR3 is TGCGCCAGCAGCCAAGATCGATCTAACAATGAGCAGTTCTTC. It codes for CASSQDRSNNEQFF.

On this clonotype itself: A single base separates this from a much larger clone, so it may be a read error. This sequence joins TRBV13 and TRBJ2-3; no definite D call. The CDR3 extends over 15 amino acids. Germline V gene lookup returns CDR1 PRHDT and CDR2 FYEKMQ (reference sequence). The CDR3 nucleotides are TGTGTCAGCAGCTTAGGTCCCGCTTCCACAGATACGCAGTATTTT. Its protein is CVSSLGPASTDTQYF.

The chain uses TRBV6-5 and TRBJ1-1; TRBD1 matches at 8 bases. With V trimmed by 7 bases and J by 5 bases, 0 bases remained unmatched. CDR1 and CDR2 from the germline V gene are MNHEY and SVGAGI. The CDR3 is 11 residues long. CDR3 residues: CASNRGTEAFF. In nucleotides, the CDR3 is TGTGCCAGCAACAGGGGGACTGAAGCTTTCTTT.

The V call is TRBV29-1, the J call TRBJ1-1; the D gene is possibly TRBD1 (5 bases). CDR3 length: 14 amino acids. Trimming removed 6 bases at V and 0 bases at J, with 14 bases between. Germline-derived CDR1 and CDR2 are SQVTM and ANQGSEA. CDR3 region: CSVTATGLNTEAFF. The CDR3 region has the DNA TGCAGCGTAACAGCCACAGGATTGAACACTGAAGCTTTCTTT.

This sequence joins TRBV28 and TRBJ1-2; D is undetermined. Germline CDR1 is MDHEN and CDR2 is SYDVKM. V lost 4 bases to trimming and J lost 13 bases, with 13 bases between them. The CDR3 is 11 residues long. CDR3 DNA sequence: TGTGCCAGCAGTTCGAAGGCATGGCGCACCTTC. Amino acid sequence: CASSSKAWRTF.

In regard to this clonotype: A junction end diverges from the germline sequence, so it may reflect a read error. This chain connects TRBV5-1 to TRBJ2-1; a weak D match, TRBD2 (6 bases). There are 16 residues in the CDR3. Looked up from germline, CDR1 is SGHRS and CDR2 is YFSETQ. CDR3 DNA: TGCGCCAGCGGCTTGGGCTGGGAGCGGGCCTACAATGAGCAGTTCTTC. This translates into CASGLGWERAYNEQFF.

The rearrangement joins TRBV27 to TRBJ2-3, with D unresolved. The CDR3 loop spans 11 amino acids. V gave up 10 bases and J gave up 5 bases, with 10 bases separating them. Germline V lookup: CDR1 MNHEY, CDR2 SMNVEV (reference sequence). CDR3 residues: CATGRRDTQYF. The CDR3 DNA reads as TGTGCCACCGGGCGGAGAGATACGCAGTATTTT.

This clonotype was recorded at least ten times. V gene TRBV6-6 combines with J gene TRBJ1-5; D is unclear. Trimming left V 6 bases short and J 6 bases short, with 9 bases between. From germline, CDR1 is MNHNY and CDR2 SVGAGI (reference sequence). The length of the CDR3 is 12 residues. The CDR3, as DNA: TGTGCCAGCAGACCGGACGGTCAGCCCCAGCATTTT. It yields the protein CASRPDGQPQHF.

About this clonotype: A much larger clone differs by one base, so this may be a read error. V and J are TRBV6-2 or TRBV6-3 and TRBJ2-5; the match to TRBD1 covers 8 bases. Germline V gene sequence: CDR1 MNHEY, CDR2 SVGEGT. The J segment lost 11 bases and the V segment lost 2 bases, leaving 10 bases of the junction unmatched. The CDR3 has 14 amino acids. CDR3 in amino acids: CASSYVQGVGEQYF. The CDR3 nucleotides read TGTGCCAGCAGTTACGTACAGGGGGTAGGAGAGCAGTACTTC.

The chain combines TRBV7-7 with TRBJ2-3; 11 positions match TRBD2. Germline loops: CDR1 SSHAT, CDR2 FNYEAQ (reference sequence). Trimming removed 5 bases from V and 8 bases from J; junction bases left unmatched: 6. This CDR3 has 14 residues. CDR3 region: CASSQTSGGGTQYF. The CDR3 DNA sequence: TGTGCCAGCAGCCAAACTAGCGGGGGAGGTACGCAGTATTTT.

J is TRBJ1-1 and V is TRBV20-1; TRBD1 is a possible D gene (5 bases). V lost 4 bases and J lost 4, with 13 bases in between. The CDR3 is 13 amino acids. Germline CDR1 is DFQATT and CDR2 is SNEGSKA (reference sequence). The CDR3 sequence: CSATRGVGTEAFF. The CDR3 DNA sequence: TGCAGTGCTACCCGGGGGGTTGGCACTGAAGCTTTCTTT.

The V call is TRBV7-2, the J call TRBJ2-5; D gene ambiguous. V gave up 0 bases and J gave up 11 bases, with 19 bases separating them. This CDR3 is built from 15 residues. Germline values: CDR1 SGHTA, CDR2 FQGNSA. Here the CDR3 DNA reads TGTGCCAGCAGCTTAGCTAAGAACGTTTACGATGAGCAGTACTTC. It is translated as CASSLAKNVYDEQYF.

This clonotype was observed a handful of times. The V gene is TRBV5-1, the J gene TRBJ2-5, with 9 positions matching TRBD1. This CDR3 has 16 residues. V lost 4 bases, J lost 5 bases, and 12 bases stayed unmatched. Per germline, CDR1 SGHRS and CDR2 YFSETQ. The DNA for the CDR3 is TGCGCCAGCAGCGGCCCGGACAGGGGAGTAGGCGAGACCCAGTACTTC. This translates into CASSGPDRGVGETQYF.

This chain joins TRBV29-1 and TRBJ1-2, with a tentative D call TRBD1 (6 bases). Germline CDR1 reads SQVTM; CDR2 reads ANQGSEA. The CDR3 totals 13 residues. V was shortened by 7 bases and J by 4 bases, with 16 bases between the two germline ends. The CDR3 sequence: CSAPGGRGYGYTF. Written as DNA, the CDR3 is TGCAGCGCCCCGGGGGGGCGCGGCTATGGCTACACCTTC. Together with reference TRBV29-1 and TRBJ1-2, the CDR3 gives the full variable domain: SAVISQKPSRDICQRGTSLTIQCQVDSQVTMMFWYRQQPGQSLTLIATANQGSEATYESGFVIDKFPISRPNLTFSTLTVSNMSPEDSSIYLCSAPGGRGYGYTFGSGTRLTVV.

This CDR3 is CASSKAPGPQRYEQYF. CDR3 bases: TGTGCCAGCAGCAAAGCTCCGGGCCCCCAACGCTACGAGCAGTACTTC. This chain uses TRBV9 with TRBJ2-7; D call uncertain. Deletions cut 4 bases from V and 3 bases from J, with 20 bases between. Per the germline V gene, CDR1 is SGDLS and CDR2 is YYNGEE. This CDR3 has 16 amino acids.

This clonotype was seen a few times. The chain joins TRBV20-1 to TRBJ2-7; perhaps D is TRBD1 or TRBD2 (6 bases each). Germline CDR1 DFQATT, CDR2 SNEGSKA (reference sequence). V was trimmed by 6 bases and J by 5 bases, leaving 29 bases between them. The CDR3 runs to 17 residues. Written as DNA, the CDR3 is TGCAGTGCCCCTTCCCGGGACAAGGGGACTCGGGTCCACGAGCAGTACTTC. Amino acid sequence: CSAPSRDKGTRVHEQYF.

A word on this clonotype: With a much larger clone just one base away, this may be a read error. DNA for the CDR3: TGTGCCAGCAGCCCAGGACTCGATGGGCAGTTCTTC. Its translation: CASSPGLDGQFF. The V and J genes are TRBV7-9 and TRBJ2-1; TRBD2 might be the D (5 bases). V was clipped by 5 bases and J by 12 bases, with 14 bases between them. The germline V gene encodes CDR1 SEHNR and CDR2 FQNEAQ (reference sequence). The CDR3 extends over 12 amino acids. The full variable domain, its missing parts supplied by reference TRBV7-9 and TRBJ2-1, is DTGVSQNPRHKITKRGQNVTFRCDPISEHNRLYWYRQTLGQGPEFLTYFQNEAQLEKSRLLSDRFSAERPKGSFSTLEIQRTEQGDSAMYLCASSPGLDGQFFGPGTRLTVL.

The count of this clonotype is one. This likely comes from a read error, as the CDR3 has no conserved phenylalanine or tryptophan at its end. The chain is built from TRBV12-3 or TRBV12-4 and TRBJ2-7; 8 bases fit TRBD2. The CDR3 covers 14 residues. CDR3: CASRRGLESYEQYL. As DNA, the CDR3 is TGTGCCAGCAGGAGGGGACTAGAGTCCTATGAGCAGTACCTC.

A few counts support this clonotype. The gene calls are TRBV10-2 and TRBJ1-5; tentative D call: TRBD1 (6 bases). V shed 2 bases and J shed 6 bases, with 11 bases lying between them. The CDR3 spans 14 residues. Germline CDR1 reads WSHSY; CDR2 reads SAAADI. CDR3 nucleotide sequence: TGCGCCAGCAGTGAGAGGGGGACCCCTCAGCCCCAGCATTTT. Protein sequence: CASSERGTPQPQHF.

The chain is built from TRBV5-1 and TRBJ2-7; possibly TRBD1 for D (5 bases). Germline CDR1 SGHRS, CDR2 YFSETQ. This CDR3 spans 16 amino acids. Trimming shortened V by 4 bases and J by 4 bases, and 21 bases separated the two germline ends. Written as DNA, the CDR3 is TGCGCCAGCAGCCGCACTCTTGACAGCGCGGAGTACGAGCAGTACTTC. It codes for CASSRTLDSAEYEQYF.

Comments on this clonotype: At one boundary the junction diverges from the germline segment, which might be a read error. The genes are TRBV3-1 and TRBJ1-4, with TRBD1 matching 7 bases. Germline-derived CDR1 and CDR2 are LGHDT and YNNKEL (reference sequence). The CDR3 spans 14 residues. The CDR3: CASSQGGGREKLCF. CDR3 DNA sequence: TGTGCCAGCAGCCAAGGAGGGGGCCGTGAAAAACTGTGTTTT.